These 18 T cell receptor beta chains came from one sample sequenced in a study of blood T cell repertoires in COVID-19. TCRdb keeps only in-frame clones here, not all; method: immunoSEQ multiplex PCR. Of about 88,000 clones in the sample, roughly 90% were seen once. Sequencing input: peripheral blood. The receptors derive from a woman aged 80 or older with acute or convalescent COVID-19.

V is TRBV12-3 or TRBV12-4 and J is TRBJ2-7; 9 bases match TRBD1. J lost 2 bases, V lost 7 bases, and 3 bases had no gene match. This CDR3 has 13 residues. This CDR3 reads CASNRQGAYEQYF. The CDR3 nucleotides read TGTGCCAGCAACCGACAGGGGGCCTACGAGCAGTACTTC.

The V call is TRBV6-6, the J call TRBJ1-1; D is undetermined. Germline loops: CDR1 MNHNY, CDR2 SVGAGI (reference sequence). CDR3 length equals 12 residues. V was pared by 5 bases and J by 1 base, with 5 bases between. The CDR3 loop reads CASSQANTEAFF. For the CDR3, the DNA is TGTGCCAGCAGTCAAGCGAACACTGAAGCTTTCTTT.

The rearrangement uses TRBV19 and TRBJ2-3, with D tentatively TRBD2 (6 bases). Between the trimmed V and J ends, which lost 4 bases and 2 bases, there was a span of 7 bases. CDR1 is LNHDA, CDR2 SQIVND, per germline (reference sequence). The CDR3 is 13 residues long. In DNA form, the CDR3 reads TGTGCCAGTAGTAGCGGGGTCACAGATACGCAGTATTTT. It yields the protein CASSSGVTDTQYF.

The chain combines TRBV30 with TRBJ1-4; no firm D call. Trimming removed 1 base at V and 2 bases at J, with 11 bases between. In germline, CDR1 is GTSNPN, CDR2 SVGIG (reference sequence). There are 15 residues in the CDR3. The CDR3 loop reads CAWSDTGSTNEKLFF. Here the CDR3 DNA reads TGTGCCTGGAGTGACACGGGGAGCACTAATGAAAAACTGTTTTTT. Using reference TRBV30 and TRBJ1-4 for the parts outside the CDR3, the full variable domain is SQTIHQWPATLVQPVGSPLSLECTVEGTSNPNLYWYRQAAGRGLQLLFYSVGIGQISSEVPQNLSASRPQDRQFILSSKKLLLSDSGFYLCAWSDTGSTNEKLFFGSGTQLSVL.

The DNA of the CDR3 is TGTGCCAGCAGCCGGACAGGGGGCCCCTCTGGAAACACCATATATTTT. It specifies CASSRTGGPSGNTIYF. The chain carries TRBV7-2 and TRBJ1-3, with 11 nucleotides matching TRBD1. CDR1 and CDR2 (germline): SGHTA, FQGNSA. The CDR3 consists of 16 residues. V was pared by 5 bases and J by 0 bases, with 3 bases of the junction left unmatched.

The V gene is TRBV19, the J gene TRBJ2-5; weak D call: TRBD2 (7 bases). Per the germline V gene, CDR1 is LNHDA and CDR2 is SQIVND (reference sequence). The germline V and J ends were trimmed by 3 bases and 3 bases, with 11 bases remaining between them. The CDR3 length is 14 residues. CDR3 sequence: CASSIAGAEETQYF. The CDR3 DNA sequence: TGTGCCAGTAGTATCGCGGGGGCAGAAGAGACCCAGTACTTC. Full variable domain (missing parts from reference TRBV19 and TRBJ2-5): DGGITQSPKYLFRKEGQNVTLSCEQNLNHDAMYWYRQDPGQGLRLIYYSQIVNDFQKGDIAEGYSVSREKKESFPLTVTSAQKNPTAFYLCASSIAGAEETQYFGPGTRLLVL.

V usage is TRBV2 and J usage is TRBJ2-5, with 9 nucleotides matching TRBD1. From germline, CDR1 is SNHLY and CDR2 FYNNEI. Trimming took 1 base from V and 3 from J; bases not matched to a gene: 9. There are 17 residues in the CDR3. The CDR3 coding sequence is TGTGCCAGCAGTGAAGACAGGGGGACAGGGTTAAAAGAGACCCAGTACTTC. This codes for CASSEDRGTGLKETQYF.

The gene calls are TRBV7-9 and TRBJ2-2, with D possibly being TRBD2 (5 bases). The V end was cut by 4 bases, the J end by 3 bases, with 12 bases between. Germline assignment: CDR1 SEHNR and CDR2 FQNEAQ (reference sequence). CDR3 length equals 15 residues. As DNA, the CDR3 is TGTGCCAGCAGCTACGGACTTGGCGACACCGGGGAGCTGTTTTTT. Amino acid sequence: CASSYGLGDTGELFF. Variable domain in full (rest from reference TRBV7-9 and TRBJ2-2): DTGVSQNPRHKITKRGQNVTFRCDPISEHNRLYWYRQTLGQGPEFLTYFQNEAQLEKSRLLSDRFSAERPKGSFSTLEIQRTEQGDSAMYLCASSYGLGDTGELFFGEGSRLTVL.

V gene TRBV2 combines with J gene TRBJ1-6; D possibly corresponds to TRBD1 (5 bases). The CDR3 contains 15 residues. The germline V gene has CDR1 SNHLY and CDR2 FYNNEI. Trimming removed 7 bases from V and 2 bases from J, with 12 bases in between. The CDR3 DNA reads TGTGCCAGCATGGGGGGTTTGGCCTATAATTCACCCCTCCACTTT. It translates to CASMGGLAYNSPLHF.

The J gene is TRBJ2-5, the V gene TRBV4-2, with D tentatively TRBD2 (5 bases). In germline, CDR1 is LGHNA, CDR2 YNFKEQ. The CDR3 consists of 13 residues. V was trimmed by 4 bases and J by 1 base, leaving 7 bases between them. CDR3 sequence (DNA): TGTGCCAGCAGCCTCGGGGTCCAAGAGACCCAGTACTTC. Its translation: CASSLGVQETQYF.

This chain links TRBV12-3 or TRBV12-4 with TRBJ1-2; the match to TRBD1 covers 8 bases. The CDR3 extends over 12 amino acids. V lost 7 bases and J lost 6; bases outside the gene matches: 4. DNA of the CDR3: TGTGCCAGCAACAGGGGGTTTGATGGCTACACCTTC. It specifies CASNRGFDGYTF.

The V call is TRBV6-5, the J call TRBJ1-5; D may be TRBD1 (6 bases). The CDR3 extends over 13 amino acids. CDR1 and CDR2 from the germline V gene are MNHEY and SVGAGI. With 10 bases removed from V and 2 bases from J, the gap between germline ends came to 12 bases. The CDR3, as DNA: TGTGCCACTACACAGGGCGGCAATCAGCCCCAGCATTTT. Residues: CATTQGGNQPQHF.

The V and J genes are TRBV5-4 and TRBJ2-7, with 10 nucleotides matching TRBD1. The germline gives CDR1 SGHNT, CDR2 YYREEE (reference sequence). There are 15 residues in the CDR3. V shed 5 bases and J 5 bases; nucleotides not matched to a gene: 10. The CDR3 region has the DNA TGTGCCAGCAGTCCGGCCGGGACAGGGGCCCACGAGCAGTACTTC. Amino acids: CASSPAGTGAHEQYF.

The V call is TRBV6-2 or TRBV6-3, the J call TRBJ2-3; a possible D gene is TRBD1 (7 bases). This CDR3 contains 17 residues. The germline V gene encodes CDR1 MNHEY and CDR2 SVGEGT. The germline V and J ends were trimmed by 2 bases and 13 bases, with 28 bases remaining between them. The CDR3 is CASSYRGRTIGKEREYF. Here the CDR3 DNA reads TGTGCCAGCAGTTACAGGGGGCGGACTATAGGAAAAGAAAGGGAGTATTTT.

V and J are TRBV6-5 and TRBJ1-2, with 8 bases that match TRBD1. Germline lookup yields CDR1 MNHEY and CDR2 SVGAGI. The CDR3 runs to 12 residues. Germline trimming cut 6 bases from V and 12 bases from J; bases unmatched to any gene: 9. The DNA for the CDR3 is TGTGCCAGCAGCCAGAGGACAGGGTCTAACACCTTC. Translated, it gives CASSQRTGSNTF.

The chain joins TRBV28 to TRBJ1-1; no definite D call. The CDR3 spans 13 residues. V shed 2 bases and J shed 1 base, with 5 bases lying between them. In germline, CDR1 is MDHEN, CDR2 SYDVKM. The CDR3 reads CASSLTQNTEAFF. The CDR3 region has the DNA TGTGCCAGCAGTTTAACACAGAACACTGAAGCTTTCTTT.

The J gene is TRBJ1-1, the V gene TRBV7-8; 7 nucleotides match TRBD1. Looked up from germline, CDR1 is SGHVS and CDR2 is FQNEAQ. V was pared by 4 bases and J by 1 base, with 12 bases of the junction left unmatched. This CDR3 comprises 17 residues. CDR3 DNA: TGTGCCAGCAGCTCATCCCCCACAGGGGTAGGGAACACTGAAGCTTTCTTT. Its translation is CASSSSPTGVGNTEAFF.

This chain uses TRBV6-6 with TRBJ2-7; maybe TRBD1 (6 bases). The CDR3 covers 14 residues. Germline V CDR1 and CDR2: MNHNY, SVGAGI (reference sequence). The V end was cut by 2 bases, the J end by 3 bases, with 11 bases between. The CDR3 sequence: CASSYQDRLYEQYF. The CDR3 DNA reads TGTGCCAGCAGTTACCAAGACAGGCTCTACGAGCAGTACTTC.